This T cell receptor (beta chain) is drawn from a study of T-cell reconstitution after alpha-beta-depleted transplantation in children. TCRbeta library preparation incorporated unique molecular identifiers. MiXCR was run by TCRdb on the PCR reads, yielding one entry per CDR3 protein. Among some 520,000 distinct CDR3 sequences listed, about 31% were seen once. The CDR3 is 12 amino acids. V was cut by 10 bases and J by 1 base, with 10 bases left in between. Sequences were derived from PBMCs from the stem cell graft donor, sampled from the stem cell graft. The genes are TRBV12-3 or TRBV12-4 and TRBJ1-1, with TRBD1 as a possible D gene (5 bases). The origin of this receptor is a human donor who donated a stem cell graft to a child with aplastic anemia. The CDR3 sequence is CANGRGNTEAFF. CDR3 coding DNA: TGTGCCAACGGGAGGGGGAACACTGAAGCTTTCTTT.